The 16 T cell receptor beta chains listed next were all sequenced from one sample in a study of Tregs in tolerant kidney transplant recipients. Using immunoSEQ multiplex PCR, the repertoire was profiled, and TCRdb retains in-frame clones only, with some absent. This table holds about 120,000 clones, around 91% found once. The sequenced sample consisted of CD4+ T cells from blood. The source is a human donor in good health.

V usage is TRBV4-2 and J usage is TRBJ2-2, with 7 bases fitting TRBD1. The CDR3 runs to 15 residues. Losses at the gene ends were 4 bases for V and 4 bases for J; bases not matched to a gene: 6. Germline CDR1 is LGHNA and CDR2 is YNFKEQ. DNA for the CDR3: TGTGCCAGCAGCCGAGACAGGGCAAGCACCGGGGAGCTGTTTTTT. Protein: CASSRDRASTGELFF.

The DNA for the CDR3 is TGTGCCAGCAGCAAAGGGGAGGACAGGGGGCATCACGGGGAGCTGTTTTTT. Its translation is CASSKGEDRGHHGELFF. V gene TRBV21-1 combines with J gene TRBJ2-2; the table assigns TRBD1, which was not confirmed against the DNA. TRBV21-1 is recorded as a pseudogene. CDR3 length equals 17 residues.

The chain combines TRBV6-1 with TRBJ2-5; D is uncertain. This CDR3 has 13 amino acids. The V gene lost 7 bases and the J gene lost 2 bases, with 11 bases spanning the gap. Looked up from germline, CDR1 is MNHNS and CDR2 is SASEGT. CDR3 in amino acids: CASTPPGQETQYF. The CDR3 DNA sequence: TGTGCCAGCACCCCCCCCGGACAAGAGACCCAGTACTTC.

The V call is TRBV12-5, the J call TRBJ2-3; the match to TRBD1 covers 12 bases. Per the germline V gene, CDR1 is LGHNT and CDR2 is FRNRAP. This CDR3 contains 16 residues. Losses at the gene ends were 0 bases for V and 4 bases for J; bases not matched to a gene: 2. In DNA, the CDR3 is TGTGCTAGTGGTTTGGTAAGGGACAGGGGGCCAGATACGCAGTATTTT. This encodes CASGLVRDRGPDTQYF.

This clone was counted once. This chain connects TRBV18 to TRBJ2-1; 15 positions match TRBD2. Germline CDR1 reads KGHSH; CDR2 reads LQKENI. The CDR3 spans 17 residues. With V trimmed by 7 bases and J by 0 bases, 4 bases remained unmatched. CDR3 sequence (DNA): TGTGCCAGCTTAGGGACTAGCGGGGGGTTCTCCTACAATGAGCAGTTCTTC. As protein: CASLGTSGGFSYNEQFF. The full variable domain, completed using reference TRBV18 and TRBJ2-1, is NAGVMQNPRHLVRRRGQEARLRCSPMKGHSHVYWYRQLPEEGLKFMVYLQKENIIDESGMPKERFSAEFPKEGPSILRIQQVVRGDSAAYFCASLGTSGGFSYNEQFFGPGTRLTVL.

The genes are TRBV7-6 and TRBJ2-2; 10 bases fit TRBD2. Germline trimming cut 5 bases from V and 7 bases from J; bases unmatched to any gene: 10. The CDR3 is made up of 16 amino acids. The germline V gene encodes CDR1 SGHVS and CDR2 FNYEAQ. The CDR3 nucleotides read TGTGCCAGCAGCCGAGAAGCGGGGGGGCCGGTCGGGGAGCTGTTTTTT. Translating it yields CASSREAGGPVGELFF.

This chain connects TRBV9 to TRBJ1-1; 7 nucleotides agree with TRBD1. Losses at the gene ends were 0 bases for V and 2 bases for J; bases not matched to a gene: 16. The CDR3 totals 19 residues. Germline CDR1 reads SGDLS; CDR2 reads YYNGEE. For the CDR3, the DNA is TGTGCCAGCAGCGTAGGAATTCTGGGAGGGGAGGGGGCTAACACTGAAGCTTTCTTT. Translation: CASSVGILGGEGANTEAFF.

The V call is TRBV6-6, the J call TRBJ2-1; D may be TRBD1 (6 bases). Deletions cut 7 bases from V and 12 bases from J, with 22 bases between. The germline V gene has CDR1 MNHNY and CDR2 SVGAGI (reference sequence). This CDR3 is 14 amino acids long. CDR3 coding DNA: TGTGCCAGCACCCCGACAGGTGCCTCCGGTGGGCAGTTCTTC. The encoded protein is CASTPTGASGGQFF.

This clone was observed a few times. This same CDR3 is encoded by further DNA sequences in the sample. The chain carries TRBV6-5 and TRBJ1-2; D is possibly TRBD1 (6 bases). The germline V gene encodes CDR1 MNHEY and CDR2 SVGAGI. Trimming cost V 3 bases and J 6 bases, with 8 bases left between them. The length of the CDR3 is 12 residues. The CDR3 bases are TGTGCCAGCAGTTATAACAGGGATGGCTACACCTTC. Translating it yields CASSYNRDGYTF.

The V call is TRBV2, the J call TRBJ2-7, with D perhaps being TRBD1 or TRBD2 (5 bases each). Trimming took off 7 bases at V and 4 bases at J, with 11 bases between the two ends. The CDR3 covers 12 residues. The V gene's germline CDR1 is SNHLY and CDR2 FYNNEI. DNA of the CDR3: TGTGCCAGCAACGTATGGGGGTACGAGCAGTACTTC. As protein: CASNVWGYEQYF.

The rearrangement links TRBV4-1 to TRBJ1-2; D is perhaps TRBD1 (5 bases). Trimming removed 5 bases at V and 4 bases at J, with 17 bases between. The V gene's germline CDR1 is MGHRA and CDR2 YSYEKL. The CDR3 has 15 amino acids. CDR3 loop: CASSVVGDGGYGYTF. The CDR3 nucleotides are TGCGCCAGCAGCGTCGTCGGGGACGGGGGCTATGGCTACACCTTC.

This chain connects TRBV6-1 to TRBJ2-5; D is perhaps TRBD1 (6 bases). V lost 10 bases and J 4 bases, leaving 16 bases between the germline ends. The CDR3 totals 13 residues. Per germline, CDR1 MNHNS and CDR2 SASEGT. This CDR3 is CATSRTVRETQYF. The CDR3 DNA follows: TGTGCCACCTCCCGGACAGTACGAGAGACCCAGTACTTC.

The rearrangement uses TRBV27 and TRBJ1-2; TRBD1 might be the D (5 bases). The CDR3 length is 18 residues. Trimming took 1 base from V and 0 from J, leaving 18 bases between them. In germline, CDR1 is MNHEY, CDR2 SMNVEV (reference sequence). The CDR3 loop reads CASSLLGQGMRSNYGYTF. CDR3 sequence (DNA): TGTGCCAGCAGTTTATTGGGGCAGGGAATGAGGTCTAACTATGGCTACACCTTC.

This chain connects TRBV6-6 to TRBJ1-5; unclear D gene. The CDR3 covers 14 residues. V lost 0 bases, J lost 15 bases, and 18 bases lay in between. CDR1 and CDR2 from the germline V gene are MNHNY and SVGAGI (reference sequence). CDR3 DNA: TGTGCCAGCAGTTACTCGAATTACCAGCACCTAGGGCATTTT. It codes for CASSYSNYQHLGHF.

The chain joins TRBV5-1 to TRBJ2-5; D is possibly TRBD2 (5 bases). CDR1 is SGHRS, CDR2 YFSETQ, per germline. This CDR3 comprises 16 residues. Trimming pared 4 bases from V and 1 base from J, leaving 17 bases between. CDR3 amino acids: CASSQVSGSLQETQYF. In nucleotides, the CDR3 is TGCGCCAGCAGCCAGGTGAGCGGAAGCCTCCAAGAGACCCAGTACTTC.

The rearrangement joins TRBV6-1 to TRBJ1-2, with D hard to call. Looked up from germline, CDR1 is MNHNS and CDR2 is SASEGT. CDR3 length: 15 amino acids. V was shortened by 1 base and J by 4 bases, with 13 bases between the two germline ends. The CDR3 here is CASSEEVRLAYGYTF. DNA of the CDR3: TGTGCCAGCAGTGAAGAGGTCAGGCTGGCCTATGGCTACACCTTC.